The 21 T cell receptor beta chains reported below all come from one sample, sequenced in a study of blood T cell repertoires in COVID-19. Using immunoSEQ multiplex PCR, the repertoire was profiled, and TCRdb retains in-frame clones only, with some absent. The sample has roughly 200,000 clones, roughly 83% seen once. What was sequenced was peripheral blood. These TCRs come from a woman in her thirties or forties with COVID-19, enrolled during active disease.

This clone was picked up a small number of times. V is TRBV4-1 and J is TRBJ1-4, with D tentatively TRBD1 (5 bases). Germline CDR1 and CDR2: MGHRA and YSYEKL. The V end lost 0 bases, the J end lost 10 bases, and 12 bases lay between the germline ends. This CDR3 is 14 amino acids long. The CDR3 is CASSQDRRGGKLFF. CDR3 DNA: TGCGCCAGCAGCCAAGACCGGCGGGGCGGAAAACTGTTTTTT.

V usage is TRBV5-1 and J usage is TRBJ2-1, with 12 bases lining up with TRBD2. The V segment lost 4 bases and the J segment 4 bases; nucleotides outside the gene matches: 6. This CDR3 is built from 16 residues. Germline V lookup: CDR1 SGHRS, CDR2 YFSETQ. The CDR3 protein is CASSDLTSGGYNEQFF. The CDR3 DNA reads as TGCGCCAGCAGCGACCTAACTAGCGGGGGGTACAATGAGCAGTTCTTC.

The V call is TRBV2, the J call TRBJ1-1; D gene uncertain. Trimming shortened V by 8 bases and J by 4 bases, and 11 bases separated the two germline ends. Germline V gene sequence: CDR1 SNHLY, CDR2 FYNNEI. The CDR3 consists of 12 residues. CDR3 residues: CASAGGRTEAFF. As DNA, the CDR3 is TGTGCCAGCGCGGGAGGACGCACTGAAGCTTTCTTT. The variable domain in full, completed from reference TRBV2 and TRBJ1-1, reads EPEVTQTPSHQVTQMGQEVILRCVPISNHLYFYWYRQILGQKVEFLVSFYNNEISEKSEIFDDQFSVERPDGSNFTLKIRSTKLEDSAMYFCASAGGRTEAFFGQGTRLTVV.

The V and J genes are TRBV11-2 and TRBJ2-7; D unclear. V lost 5 bases and J 7 bases, leaving 24 bases between the germline ends. Germline V CDR1 and CDR2: SGHAT, FQNNGV. The CDR3 is 16 residues long. CDR3 region: CASSPNLEDPNREQYF. The CDR3 coding sequence is TGTGCCAGCAGCCCAAACCTCGAGGATCCTAATCGGGAGCAGTACTTC.

This clone was recorded many times. Other nucleotide sequences in the sample specify the same CDR3. The chain couples TRBV4-1 to TRBJ1-2; the D is unclear. CDR1 and CDR2 (germline): MGHRA, YSYEKL. V shed 1 base and J shed 3 bases, with 9 bases lying between them. The length of the CDR3 is 14 residues. CDR3 sequence reads: CASSQVSGYYGYTF. The CDR3 DNA reads as TGCGCCAGCAGCCAAGTATCGGGATACTATGGCTACACCTTC.

The rearrangement uses TRBV7-9 and TRBJ2-7; D gene unclear. V gave up 3 bases and J gave up 7 bases, with 7 bases separating them. The CDR3 spans 11 residues. Looked up from germline, CDR1 is SEHNR and CDR2 is FQNEAQ (reference sequence). CDR3 DNA sequence: TGTGCCAGCAGCTTGACTTGGGAGCAGTACTTC. It is translated as CASSLTWEQYF.

The V call is TRBV3-1 (or the pseudogene TRBV3-2), the J call TRBJ2-1, with D possibly being TRBD2 (6 bases). CDR1 is LGHDT and CDR2 is YNNKEL in the germline V gene (reference sequence). The CDR3 runs 16 residues. With 3 bases removed from V and 7 bases from J, the gap between germline ends came to 19 bases. CDR3 in amino acids: CASSHRAGWGGNEQFF. In DNA, the CDR3 is TGTGCCAGCAGCCACCGGGCAGGGTGGGGAGGAAATGAGCAGTTCTTC.

The chain has TRBV19 and TRBJ1-3; TRBD1 matches 8 bases. The V and J ends lost 5 bases and 0 bases, in that order; junction bases with no gene match: 3. The CDR3 extends over 15 amino acids. Germline CDR1 and CDR2: LNHDA and SQIVND (reference sequence). In nucleotides, the CDR3 is TGTGCCAGTAGTGCCGGGACAGGCTCTGGAAACACCATATATTTT. This encodes CASSAGTGSGNTIYF. The full variable domain, rest sourced from reference TRBV19 and TRBJ1-3, is DGGITQSPKYLFRKEGQNVTLSCEQNLNHDAMYWYRQDPGQGLRLIYYSQIVNDFQKGDIAEGYSVSREKKESFPLTVTSAQKNPTAFYLCASSAGTGSGNTIYFGEGSWLTVV.

The rearrangement links TRBV5-1 to TRBJ2-4, with D hard to call. CDR3 length: 13 residues. Trimming shortened V by 0 bases and J by 7 bases, and 8 bases separated the two germline ends. Per the germline V gene, CDR1 is SGHRS and CDR2 is YFSETQ. The CDR3 DNA reads TGCGCCAGCAGCTTGGATGTTCCGAACATTCAGTACTTC. Protein sequence: CASSLDVPNIQYF.

The V call is TRBV4-1, the J call TRBJ2-2; D may be TRBD2 (6 bases). CDR1 is MGHRA and CDR2 is YSYEKL in the germline V gene. CDR3 length equals 15 residues. V was trimmed by 1 base and J by 1 base, leaving 7 bases between them. CDR3 nucleotides: TGCGCCAGCAGCCAAGGGCGGGGGAACACCGGGGAGCTGTTTTTT. It encodes CASSQGRGNTGELFF.

The chain carries TRBV9 and TRBJ1-2; TRBD1 matches 9 bases. This CDR3 is 14 amino acids long. Unmatched junction bases numbered 3, after V lost 1 base and J lost 5 bases. Germline CDR1 and CDR2: SGDLS and YYNGEE. CDR3 DNA sequence: TGTGCCAGCAGCGTATCGGGACAGGGTTATGGCTACACCTTC. Protein: CASSVSGQGYGYTF.

This chain joins TRBV29-1 and TRBJ1-2; D possibly corresponds to TRBD1 (5 bases). The CDR3 totals 16 residues. V was shortened by 5 bases and J by 7 bases, with 26 bases between the two germline ends. Germline values: CDR1 SQVTM, CDR2 ANQGSEA. CDR3 loop: CSVLLGYKVLGGGYTF. CDR3 nucleotides: TGCAGCGTTCTCTTGGGTTATAAGGTTTTGGGGGGTGGCTACACCTTC.

V is TRBV6-6 and J is TRBJ2-7; 9 bases are a match to TRBD2. Germline V gene lookup returns CDR1 MNHNY and CDR2 SVGAGI (reference sequence). Trimming at V came to 5 bases and at J to 5 bases, leaving 13 bases not matched to a gene. CDR3 length equals 16 residues. The DNA of the CDR3 is TGTGCCAGCAGTCGAACTAGGCTAGCGGGGCCCCACGAGCAGTACTTC. It encodes CASSRTRLAGPHEQYF.

This clone came up once. CDR3: CASSNPGQGTGELFF. For the CDR3, the DNA is TGTGCCAGCAGCAACCCGGGACAGGGGACCGGGGAGCTGTTTTTT. The chain carries TRBV11-3 and TRBJ2-2, with 10 bases identical to TRBD1. This CDR3 has 15 amino acids. With 5 bases clipped from V and 5 bases from J, the junction kept 5 bases outside the gene matches. The germline gives CDR1 SGHNT, CDR2 YENEEA.

DNA of the CDR3: TGTGCCAGCAGCTTAGCGATTCGCAGGGGCAATTCACCCCTCCACTTT. As protein: CASSLAIRRGNSPLHF. V and J are TRBV7-2 and TRBJ1-6, with TRBD1 as a possible D gene (6 bases). This CDR3 region has 16 residues. The V end lost 0 bases, the J end lost 7 bases, and 13 bases lay between the germline ends. From germline, CDR1 is SGHTA and CDR2 FQGNSA. Drawing the rest from reference TRBV7-2 and TRBJ1-6, the complete variable domain is GAGVSQSPSNKVTEKGKDVELRCDPISGHTALYWYRQSLGQGLEFLIYFQGNSAPDKSGLPSDRFSAERTGGSVSTLTIQRTQQEDSAVYLCASSLAIRRGNSPLHFGNGTRLTVT.

The rearrangement uses TRBV27 and TRBJ2-1; 13 bases line up with TRBD2. Looked up from germline, CDR1 is MNHEY and CDR2 is SMNVEV (reference sequence). Unmatched junction bases numbered 7, after V lost 7 bases and J lost 7 bases. The CDR3 covers 15 residues. CDR3 protein: CASTPGLAGLNEQFF. The CDR3 bases are TGTGCCAGCACTCCGGGACTAGCGGGACTAAATGAGCAGTTCTTC.

The chain is built from TRBV4-1 and TRBJ2-2, with D maybe TRBD2 (5 bases). The CDR3 is 15 residues long. V lost 0 bases and J lost 6, with 11 bases in between. Germline V gene lookup returns CDR1 MGHRA and CDR2 YSYEKL. The CDR3 DNA is TGCGCCAGCAGCCAAGAGGGCCGGGGATCCGGGGAGCTGTTTTTT. This encodes CASSQEGRGSGELFF.

J is TRBJ2-3 and V is TRBV3-1 (or the pseudogene TRBV3-2); D possibly corresponds to TRBD2 (6 bases). The CDR3 has 15 amino acids. The V and J ends lost 1 base and 2 bases respectively, with 10 bases between them. CDR1 and CDR2 from the germline V gene are LGHDT and YNNKEL (reference sequence). The CDR3 spells CASSQVSSVTDTQYF. CDR3 nucleotide sequence: TGTGCCAGCAGCCAAGTGTCTAGCGTCACAGATACGCAGTATTTT.

V usage is TRBV5-1 and J usage is TRBJ2-5, with 9 bases lining up with TRBD1. CDR3 length: 17 residues. Germline loops: CDR1 SGHRS, CDR2 YFSETQ. With 7 bases clipped from V and 3 bases from J, the junction kept 16 bases outside the gene matches. The DNA of the CDR3 is TGCGCCAGCTTGCCTTACCTTTTGGACAGGGGAGAAGAGACCCAGTACTTC. Its protein product is CASLPYLLDRGEETQYF.

The J gene is TRBJ2-1, the V gene TRBV24-1; 14 bases are shared with TRBD2. This CDR3 has 17 residues. The V and J ends lost 3 bases and 7 bases, in that order; junction bases with no gene match: 7. Germline CDR1 is KGHDR and CDR2 is SFDVKD. The CDR3 reads CATSDGTSGSLVNEQFF. In nucleotides, the CDR3 is TGTGCCACCAGTGATGGGACTAGCGGGAGTTTGGTGAATGAGCAGTTCTTC.

This chain uses TRBV5-6 with TRBJ2-1; weak D call: TRBD2 (6 bases). The CDR3 has 13 residues. Germline lookup yields CDR1 SGHDT and CDR2 YYEEEE. V lost 9 bases, J lost 5 bases, and 15 bases lay in between. This chain's CDR3 is CATQTRMNNEQFF. DNA for the CDR3: TGTGCCACCCAGACTAGAATGAACAATGAGCAGTTCTTC.